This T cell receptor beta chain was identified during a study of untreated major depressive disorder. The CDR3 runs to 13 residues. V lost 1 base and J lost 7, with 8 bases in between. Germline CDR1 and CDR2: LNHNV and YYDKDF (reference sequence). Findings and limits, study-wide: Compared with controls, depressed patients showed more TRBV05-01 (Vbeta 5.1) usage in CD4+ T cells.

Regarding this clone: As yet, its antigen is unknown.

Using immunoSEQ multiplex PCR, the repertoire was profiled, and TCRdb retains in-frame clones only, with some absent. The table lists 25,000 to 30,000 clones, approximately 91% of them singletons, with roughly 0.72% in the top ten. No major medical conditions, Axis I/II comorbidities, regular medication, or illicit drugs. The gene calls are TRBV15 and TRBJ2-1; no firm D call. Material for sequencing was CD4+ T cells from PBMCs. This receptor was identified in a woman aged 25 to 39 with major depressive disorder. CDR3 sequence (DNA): TGTGCCACCAGCAGAGCGGTCCGGAATGAGCAGTTCTTC. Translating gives CATSRAVRNEQFF.